The TCR beta chain described here comes from a study of blood T cell repertoires in COVID-19. Method: immunoSEQ multiplex PCR; TCRdb's copy keeps in-frame clones and lacks some. This sample has tens of thousands of clones; around 80% occur once, and the top ten carry roughly 5.6%. The ends were cut back, 5 bases at V and 6 bases at J, with 11 bases in the middle. Germline loops: CDR1 DFQATT, CDR2 SNEGSKA (reference sequence). The CDR3 contains 11 residues. This chain links TRBV20-1 with TRBJ2-7; the D gene is possibly TRBD1 (7 bases). The source of this sequence is a man aged 45 to 65 with active COVID-19. Sequenced: peripheral blood. CDR3 nucleotides: TGCAGTGCTTACAGGGGAGGCGAGCAGTACTTC. The encoded protein is CSAYRGGEQYF.